This TCR beta chain was identified in a study of cytomegalovirus exposure and HLA in healthy donors. This clone was detected a few times. The germline V gene encodes CDR1 MNHEY and CDR2 SVGAGI. Between the trimmed V and J ends, which lost 0 bases and 1 base, there was a span of 13 bases. The CDR3 length is 16 residues. In the PCR, 60 Vbeta and 13 Jbeta primers were used. Assay: immunoSEQ multiplex PCR; the TCRdb copy retains only in-frame clones and omits some. The sample contains tens of thousands of clones, 78% of which appear only once. V is TRBV6-5 and J is TRBJ2-7; D is possibly TRBD1 (6 bases). The sequence was obtained from a female donor in good health and CMV-seronegative. The sequencing input was PBMCs. This CDR3 is CASSYSTVGASYEQYF. DNA of the CDR3: TGTGCCAGCAGTTACTCTACAGTGGGGGCGTCCTACGAGCAGTACTTC.